This T cell receptor (beta chain) was profiled in a study of blood T cell repertoires in COVID-19. Study information: T cells, B-cell-depleted T cells, or PBMCs supplied cDNA or gDNA.

The CDR3 has 15 amino acids. The germline gives CDR1 SGHNT, CDR2 YENEEA. Trimming cost V 5 bases and J 8 bases; bases outside gene matches: 5. TCRdb keeps only in-frame clones here, not all; method: immunoSEQ multiplex PCR. The sample includes over 50,000 clones, about 90% seen only once; the top ten take approximately 7%. The receptor's source is a woman aged 55-69 years with active or convalescent COVID-19. Sequences were obtained from peripheral blood. This rearrangement joins TRBV11-3 to TRBJ2-1; 14 bases agree with TRBD2. The DNA of the CDR3 is TGTGCCAGCAGCCCGGGACTAGCGGGAGCATATGAGCAGTTCTTC. Translation: CASSPGLAGAYEQFF.